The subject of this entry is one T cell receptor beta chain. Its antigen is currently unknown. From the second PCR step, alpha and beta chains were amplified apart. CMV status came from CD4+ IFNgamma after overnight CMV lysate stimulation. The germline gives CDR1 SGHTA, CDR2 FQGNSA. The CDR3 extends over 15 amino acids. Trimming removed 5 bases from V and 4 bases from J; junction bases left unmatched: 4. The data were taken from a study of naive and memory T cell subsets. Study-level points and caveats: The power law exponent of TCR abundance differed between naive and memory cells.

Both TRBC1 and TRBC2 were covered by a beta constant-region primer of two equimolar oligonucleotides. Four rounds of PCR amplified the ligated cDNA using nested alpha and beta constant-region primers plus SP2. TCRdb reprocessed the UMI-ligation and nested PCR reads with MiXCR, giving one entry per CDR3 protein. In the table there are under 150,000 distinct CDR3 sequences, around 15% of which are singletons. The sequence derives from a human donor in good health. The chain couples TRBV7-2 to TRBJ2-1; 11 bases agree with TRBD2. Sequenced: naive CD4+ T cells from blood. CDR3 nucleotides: TGTGCCAGCAGCATAGTAGCGGGAGGGTACAATGAGCAGTTCTTC. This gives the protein CASSIVAGGYNEQFF.